The entry below describes one T cell receptor beta chain. This sample is part of a study of blood T cell repertoires in COVID-19. This CDR3 has 19 amino acids. Unmatched junction bases numbered 13, after V lost 3 bases and J lost 6 bases. The germline gives CDR1 KGHSH, CDR2 LQKENI. Source study methods: From reference gene primer amplification, estimates of nucleated cell counts were derived. Sequencing was performed with immunoSEQ multiplex PCR; in TCRdb, only in-frame clones are kept and a portion is missing. D and trimming were read from the DNA, whereas the V and J calls and clone size are those reported in that table. The sample contains about 170,000 clones, around 82% of which appear only once.

This clonotype originated in a man in his sixties who had recovered from COVID-19. Sequencing was carried out using peripheral blood. V usage is TRBV18 and J usage is TRBJ2-2; 13 nucleotides align to TRBD2. The CDR3 DNA reads as TGTGCCAGCTCACCGACTGCAGGAGGACTAGCGGGGGTACCCGGGGAGCTGTTTTTT. This codes for CASSPTAGGLAGVPGELFF.